This T cell receptor (beta chain) is from a study of neurological immune-mediated disorders (dated by TCRdb to between 2019 and 2020). Describing the broader study: Of the 35 or so multiple sclerosis patients, around 30 had relapsing-remitting MS and 3 had secondary progressive MS. The cohort comprised 68 subjects: 14 HAM/TSP patients, some 35 multiple sclerosis patients and 20 or so healthy controls. Using UMI-based sequencing, the study compared peripheral blood TCR-beta repertoires from patients with HTLV-I-associated myelopathy (HAM/TSP), patients with multiple sclerosis, and healthy controls. The 95 to 120 TCR-beta libraries covered PBMC samples along with longitudinal samples, technical triplicates, and paired sorted CD4+ and CD8+ T-cell subsets.

CDR1 and CDR2 were assigned from the germline V gene as ENHRY and SYGVKD. Ends trimmed: V by 0 bases, J by 8 bases; bases unmatched to a gene: 12. Inclusive of the bounding cysteine and phenylalanine, the CDR3 is 17 residues long. CDR3 DNA is the only sequence kept; it has 51 bases, read in frame from the first base. To synthesize cDNA, template-switch 5'RACE was performed with a primer carrying a 10-nucleotide random unique molecular identifier so that each TCR transcript was tagged. Every sequencing run yielded over 160 million TCR-beta sequences covering 15-18 subjects. Total RNA was extracted with the RNeasy kit. The KAPA Real-time Library Amplification kit was used to amplify TCR-beta VDJ regions with primers targeting the TCR constant region and the 5'RACE anchor. Sample indexes and Illumina adaptors were added in a first PCR, and a second PCR then increased library yield. After Ampure bead purification, the roughly 650 bp TCR product was size-selected on a 2% E-gel SizeSelection system. Before pooling, library quality was assessed on a Bioanalyzer, concentration was determined with Qubit, and library quantification was performed with the Kapa Library Quantification kit. Paired-end 2 x 150 bp sequencing of the libraries was performed on an Illumina HiSeq 2500. To increase sequence diversity, about 24-32% phiX was spiked into each library pool. The study's processing was this. The UMI-based MiGEC pipeline processed quality-filtered reads and removed over 80% of raw TCR sequences during error correction. IMGT germline references were used for alignment of VDJ genes, and clonotypes were defined by a unique CDR3 amino acid sequence together with V-J genes. Clonal expansion, Shannon diversity, and CDR3 relatedness (CalcPairwiseDistances, ClusterSamples) were evaluated with VDJtools, and phylogenetic trees were built with CLCbio workbench. A clone was classed as expanded if it had 8 or more unique UMIs, a cutoff based on coefficient-of-variation modelling across technical triplicates. TCRdb itself trimmed the public reads at Q25 with fastp, ran MiXCR and retained productive beta chains. Rows matching on CDR3 protein sequence are summarized as one entry with the most common DNA and genes. TCRdb, not the original authors, processed these V and J calls. Within this sample are tens of thousands of distinct CDR3 sequences, with roughly 4.3% of them counted one time only. The ten most abundant clones make up less than 8% of the sample.

Broad study findings and their caveats: No association of the MS cluster with clinical or MRI features was observed, and the need for larger cohorts was stated by the authors. Expanded clones from different subjects shared no identical CDR3 amino acid sequences, which suggests that TCR-beta repertoires were private in all groups. Phylogenetic analysis grouped repertoires from 18 of 34 MS patients into a cluster of related CDR3 sequences, suggesting a possible repertoire-level signature. The highest TCR clonal expansion was observed in HAM/TSP patients, whereas the lowest was observed in MS patients, even when compared with healthy controls.

Unsorted PBMC libraries were generated from 2 million PBMCs stored in RNAlater at -80 °C until RNA extraction. The multiple sclerosis patients were enrolled in a US clinical protocol that evaluated disease progression with magnetic resonance imaging. PBMCs were separated from peripheral blood using Ficoll-Hypaque density gradient centrifugation and then cryopreserved in liquid nitrogen. This clonotype was found many times. Its antigen is still unknown. The record has no base qualities; no much larger clone is one base away. This chain is built from TRBV10-3 and TRBJ1-2; the junction holds 10 bases that match TRBD1. The sequence derives from a man younger than 40 with multiple sclerosis. The sequenced sample consisted of PBMCs. This receptor carries the CDR3 CAISESRDRGKPKGYTF. The DNA reads TGTGCCATCAGTGAGTCCAGGGACAGGGGTAAACCTAAAGGCTACACCTTC.